These 23 T cell receptor beta chains originate from one sample sequenced in a study of blood T cell repertoires in COVID-19. Sequenced by immunoSEQ multiplex PCR; TCRdb stores in-frame clones only, minus some. Of roughly 190,000 clones in the sample, about 83% were seen once. Source material: PBMCs or T cells enriched from blood (not recorded which). Source of these receptors: a woman in her thirties who had been exposed to COVID-19.

The rearrangement joins TRBV25-1 to TRBJ1-2; maybe TRBD1 (6 bases). Germline CDR1 MGHDK, CDR2 SYGVNS. Trimming pared 11 bases from V and 1 base from J, leaving 14 bases between. This CDR3 comprises 13 residues. CDR3 nucleotide sequence: TGTGCCGCCCACGGGACAAATAACTATGGCTACACCTTC. Amino acids: CAAHGTNNYGYTF.

V usage is TRBV5-6 and J usage is TRBJ1-6; TRBD1 agrees at 7 bases. J was trimmed by 10 bases and V by 2 bases; bases with no gene match: 12. The germline CDR1 and CDR2 sequences are SGHDT and YYEEEE. The CDR3 length is 16 residues. The CDR3 here is CASSLYEGAVTSPLHF. The CDR3 DNA reads TGTGCCAGCAGCTTATATGAGGGGGCTGTTACCTCACCCCTCCACTTT.

Only one count was recorded for this clone. The V gene is TRBV7-6, the J gene TRBJ1-4; D possibly corresponds to TRBD1 (5 bases). The CDR3 is 14 residues long. V lost 5 bases to trimming and J lost 7 bases, with 14 bases between them. Germline-derived CDR1 and CDR2 are SGHVS and FNYEAQ. The DNA of the CDR3 is TGTGCCAGCAGCCCCTATGGGGGGAGTGAAAAACTGTTTTTT. Translated, it gives CASSPYGGSEKLFF.

The chain carries TRBV28 and TRBJ1-1; D is ambiguous. This CDR3 comprises 16 residues. V was shortened by 8 bases and J by 5 bases, with 24 bases between the two germline ends. Per germline, CDR1 MDHEN and CDR2 SYDVKM. The CDR3 loop is CASGYLARVGATEAFF. The CDR3 coding sequence is TGTGCCAGCGGGTACTTAGCGAGGGTAGGTGCGACTGAAGCTTTCTTT.

V usage is TRBV7-6 and J usage is TRBJ2-7, with D possibly being TRBD1 (7 bases). The ends were cut back, 5 bases at V and 2 bases at J, with 22 bases in the middle. Per germline, CDR1 SGHVS and CDR2 FNYEAQ. The CDR3 length is 17 residues. In DNA form, the CDR3 reads TGTGCCAGCAGCCCACCCGTGGGGGGACAGCGACCCTACGAGCAGTACTTC. This gives the protein CASSPPVGGQRPYEQYF.

This chain uses TRBV7-6 with TRBJ2-3; 7 bases are a match to TRBD2. V shed 0 bases and J 3 bases; nucleotides not matched to a gene: 6. CDR1 is SGHVS and CDR2 is FNYEAQ in the germline V gene. This CDR3 is 16 amino acids long. CDR3 nucleotides: TGTGCCAGCAGCTTAGCTTGGGGGGGGATGACAGATACGCAGTATTTT. It specifies CASSLAWGGMTDTQYF.

This rearrangement joins TRBV15 to TRBJ2-7; D is ambiguous. V lost 0 bases and J 4 bases, leaving 13 bases between the germline ends. From germline, CDR1 is LNHNV and CDR2 YYDKDF (reference sequence). CDR3 size: 15 residues. This chain's CDR3 is CATSRDPPNRYEQYF. DNA of the CDR3: TGTGCCACCAGCAGAGATCCCCCTAACAGATACGAGCAGTACTTC.

The chain has TRBV5-4 and TRBJ2-2, with TRBD1 identical over 9 bases. Per germline, CDR1 SGHNT and CDR2 YYREEE (reference sequence). The CDR3 extends over 13 amino acids. V lost 4 bases to trimming and J lost 9 bases; unmatched junction nucleotides: 4. The CDR3 is CASSIGTGRELFF. The CDR3 nucleotides are TGTGCCAGCAGCATCGGGACAGGGAGGGAGCTGTTTTTT.

The CDR3 sequence is CASSPNRGPGNTIYF. Written as DNA, the CDR3 is TGTGCCAGCTCACCAAACAGGGGGCCAGGAAACACCATATATTTT. The gene calls are TRBV18 and TRBJ1-3, with 9 positions matching TRBD1. There are 15 residues in the CDR3. CDR1 KGHSH and CDR2 LQKENI come from the germline V gene. J gave up 4 bases and V 2 bases, and 3 bases lay outside the gene matches. Using reference TRBV18 and TRBJ1-3 for the parts outside the CDR3, the full variable domain is NAGVMQNPRHLVRRRGQEARLRCSPMKGHSHVYWYRQLPEEGLKFMVYLQKENIIDESGMPKERFSAEFPKEGPSILRIQQVVRGDSAAYFCASSPNRGPGNTIYFGEGSWLTVV.

This clone was seen once. The chain carries TRBV10-3 and TRBJ2-1, with 11 bases fitting TRBD2. In germline, CDR1 is ENHRY, CDR2 SYGVKD. V shed 6 bases, J shed 3 bases, and the junction held 4 bases outside the gene matches. The CDR3 is made up of 15 amino acids. CDR3 bases: TGTGCCATCAGCGACACTAGCGGGGGCTACAATGAGCAGTTCTTC. Its translation: CAISDTSGGYNEQFF.

The V gene is TRBV19, the J gene TRBJ1-5, with unresolved D. The V gene lost 11 bases and the J gene lost 7 bases, with 18 bases spanning the gap. The CDR3 has 13 residues. CDR1 and CDR2 from the germline V gene are LNHDA and SQIVND (reference sequence). CDR3 amino acids: CAGSSLAEQPQHF. The CDR3 nucleotides are TGTGCCGGCTCTTCACTCGCGGAGCAGCCCCAGCATTTT.

The chain recombines TRBV2 with TRBJ1-1; D not certain. The CDR3 length is 13 residues. CDR1 and CDR2 (germline): SNHLY, FYNNEI. V gave up 4 bases and J gave up 6 bases, with 12 bases separating them. CDR3 coding DNA: TGTGCCAGCAGTGCCCCTGAGGGCTCTGAAGCTTTCTTT. Amino acid sequence: CASSAPEGSEAFF. Looking up the rest from reference TRBV2 and TRBJ1-1 gives the full variable domain: EPEVTQTPSHQVTQMGQEVILRCVPISNHLYFYWYRQILGQKVEFLVSFYNNEISEKSEIFDDQFSVERPDGSNFTLKIRSTKLEDSAMYFCASSAPEGSEAFFGQGTRLTVV.

This clone was detected only once. The chain couples TRBV11-2 to TRBJ2-1; tentative D call: TRBD1 (5 bases). Between the trimmed V and J ends, which lost 5 bases and 6 bases, there was a span of 17 bases. The CDR3 sequence is 15 residues long. Germline lookup yields CDR1 SGHAT and CDR2 FQNNGV. The CDR3 sequence is CASSPAEQDGNEQFF. DNA of the CDR3: TGTGCCAGCAGCCCTGCGGAACAGGATGGCAATGAGCAGTTCTTC.

The CDR3 reads CASSQGGLENTEAFF. CDR3 DNA: TGCGCCAGCAGCCAAGGGGGGCTCGAGAACACTGAAGCTTTCTTT. The V call is TRBV4-1, the J call TRBJ1-1; D is possibly TRBD1 (6 bases). V lost 1 base to trimming and J lost 1 base, with 10 bases between them. There are 15 residues in the CDR3. Germline V gives CDR1 MGHRA, CDR2 YSYEKL.

CDR3 loop: CASSPGHGGSYEQYF. For the CDR3, the DNA is TGTGCCAGCAGTCCGGGACACGGAGGCTCCTACGAGCAGTACTTC. The V and J genes are TRBV6-5 and TRBJ2-7; perhaps TRBD1 as D (6 bases). The CDR3 consists of 15 residues. V lost 5 bases to trimming and J lost 0 bases, with 14 bases between them. CDR1 is MNHEY and CDR2 is SVGAGI in the germline V gene.

The chain couples TRBV7-9 to TRBJ2-7; a weak D match, TRBD2 (6 bases). Germline V gene data show CDR1 as SEHNR and CDR2 as FQNEAQ (reference sequence). The CDR3 loop spans 14 amino acids. V was pared by 5 bases and J by 5 bases, with 16 bases between. In DNA, the CDR3 is TGTGCCAGCAGCCTCCGACTAGATTTGAACGAGCAGTACTTC. Translating it yields CASSLRLDLNEQYF.

This chain connects TRBV7-2 to TRBJ2-3; 12 bases are shared with TRBD2. Germline values: CDR1 SGHTA, CDR2 FQGNSA. The CDR3 has 15 amino acids. V shed 5 bases, J shed 3 bases, and the junction held 3 bases outside the gene matches. CDR3 region: CASSPTSGGTDTQYF. Here the CDR3 DNA reads TGTGCCAGCAGCCCGACTAGCGGGGGAACAGATACGCAGTATTTT.

V is TRBV2 and J is TRBJ2-7, with a possible D match to TRBD1 (6 bases). The V gene's germline CDR1 is SNHLY and CDR2 FYNNEI. The ends were cut back, 6 bases at V and 2 bases at J, with 14 bases in the middle. There are 14 residues in the CDR3. The CDR3 nucleotides are TGTGCCAGCAGGGTCGGAAGACAGGCCTACGAGCAGTACTTC. Its translation is CASRVGRQAYEQYF.

This CDR3 is CAWSPDREYGYTF. DNA of the CDR3: TGTGCCTGGAGTCCTGACAGAGAGTATGGCTACACCTTC. The chain combines TRBV30 with TRBJ1-2; the D gene is possibly TRBD1 (5 bases). The CDR3 loop spans 13 amino acids. The V end lost 2 bases, the J end lost 5 bases, and 12 bases lay between the germline ends. From germline, CDR1 is GTSNPN and CDR2 SVGIG (reference sequence).

The chain carries TRBV3-1 (or the pseudogene TRBV3-2) and TRBJ2-7, with 8 bases fitting TRBD1. The CDR3 sequence is 13 residues long. Germline V gene data show CDR1 as LGHDT and CDR2 as YNNKEL (reference sequence). The trim removed 6 bases at V and 1 base at J, leaving 2 bases unmatched. The CDR3 sequence is CASRGTGSYEQYF. CDR3 DNA: TGTGCCAGCAGGGGGACAGGATCCTACGAGCAGTACTTC.

The V and J genes are TRBV21-1 and TRBJ2-2; the table's D call, TRBD1, has no DNA check behind it. TRBV21-1 constitutes a pseudogene. CDR3 size: 14 residues. Here the CDR3 reads CASSKGQGDGELFF. CDR3 nucleotides: TGTGCCAGCAGCAAGGGACAGGGTGACGGGGAGCTGTTTTTT.

This clone was detected only once. The chain couples TRBV6-2 or TRBV6-3 to TRBJ2-1; D remains ambiguous. Germline V gene sequence: CDR1 MNHEY, CDR2 SVGEGT. The CDR3 has 12 amino acids. V shed 0 bases and J shed 12 bases, with 9 bases lying between them. This chain's CDR3 is CASSYSFQVQFF. Written as DNA, the CDR3 is TGTGCCAGCAGTTACTCGTTCCAGGTGCAGTTCTTC.

The genes are TRBV7-2 and TRBJ2-3; D perhaps matches TRBD2 (6 bases). The germline V gene has CDR1 SGHTA and CDR2 FQGNSA. Trimming stripped 2 bases from V and 5 bases from J, with 11 bases between. The CDR3 covers 14 residues. CDR3 region: CASSLIWGEDTQYF. The CDR3 region has the DNA TGTGCCAGCAGCTTAATTTGGGGGGAAGATACGCAGTATTTT.